This passage covers 22 T cell receptor beta chains from one sample sequenced in a study of PD-L1 blockade in urothelial cancer (dated by TCRdb to 2016 to 2017). The library was obtained by the immunoSEQ multiplex PCR assay. TCRdb provides this immuneACCESS table in a form limited to in-frame rearrangements. Some clones are lacking; in checked studies, under half of them reflect an unresolved V gene, and why the rest are absent is not known. The sample table holds 120,000 or so clones, of which about 82% were seen once. The ten largest clones add up to 2% to 2.5% of the sample. What the time point label conveys for this sample: peripheral blood 6 weeks after treatment start. Sequenced here: PBMCs, sampled around atezolizumab (anti-PD-L1) treatment. Source of these receptors: a man aged 45-65 years with urothelial cancer.

V is TRBV11-3 and J is TRBJ2-1; 9 bases are a match to TRBD1. Germline V CDR1 and CDR2: SGHNT, YENEEA. This CDR3 has 15 residues. V lost 4 bases, J lost 7 bases, and 8 bases stayed unmatched. This CDR3 is CASSSSGTGRNEQFF. The CDR3 nucleotides read TGTGCCAGCAGCTCTTCAGGGACAGGGCGGAATGAGCAGTTCTTC.

This sequence joins TRBV5-1 and TRBJ2-3; 7 bases fit TRBD2. Germline V CDR1 and CDR2: SGHRS, YFSETQ. The CDR3 spans 16 residues. Trimming took 0 bases from V and 2 from J; bases not matched to a gene: 6. CDR3: CASSLELAVDTDTQYF. Here the CDR3 DNA reads TGCGCCAGCAGCTTGGAGCTAGCGGTAGACACAGATACGCAGTATTTT.

This chain links TRBV28 with TRBJ1-1, with 9 bases aligning to TRBD1. This CDR3 comprises 17 residues. Germline CDR1 MDHEN, CDR2 SYDVKM. The trim removed 5 bases at V and 4 bases at J, leaving 14 bases unmatched. The CDR3 DNA is TGTGCCAGCAGTCGATACAGGGGGCGCCTTTTCGGCACTGAAGCTTTCTTT. Translating it yields CASSRYRGRLFGTEAFF.

This clone was counted only a few times. The rearrangement joins TRBV5-4 to TRBJ1-5, with a tentative D call TRBD1 (5 bases). The V end was cut by 0 bases, the J end by 2 bases, with 9 bases between. Per the germline V gene, CDR1 is SGHNT and CDR2 is YYREEE (reference sequence). This CDR3 region has 15 residues. The CDR3 region has the DNA TGTGCCAGCAGCTTGGATGGAGGGGGCAATCAGCCCCAGCATTTT. Its protein is CASSLDGGGNQPQHF.

The chain uses TRBV2 and TRBJ2-3, with D hard to call. Germline values: CDR1 SNHLY, CDR2 FYNNEI. This CDR3 has 14 amino acids. V lost 4 bases, J lost 5 bases, and 13 bases lay in between. CDR3: CASSVGPAGDTQYF. As DNA, the CDR3 is TGTGCCAGCAGTGTGGGCCCGGCCGGAGATACGCAGTATTTT.

This clone was counted between two and nine times. The chain uses TRBV2 and TRBJ1-4, with TRBD1 as a possible D gene (6 bases). CDR1 SNHLY and CDR2 FYNNEI come from the germline V gene. CDR3 length: 13 amino acids. V was trimmed by 8 bases and J by 1 base, leaving 8 bases between them. CDR3 nucleotides: TGTGCCAGCCTCAGGGGAACTAATGAAAAACTGTTTTTT. It yields the protein CASLRGTNEKLFF.

DNA for the CDR3: TGTGCCAGCAGGCCGCGGGACAGGCACACTGAAGCTTTCTTT. Its protein is CASRPRDRHTEAFF. This chain links TRBV28 with TRBJ1-1; TRBD1 matches 8 bases. The CDR3 loop spans 14 amino acids. Losses at the gene ends were 6 bases for V and 3 bases for J; bases not matched to a gene: 6. Germline-derived CDR1 and CDR2 are MDHEN and SYDVKM.

This clone was picked up one time. The chain combines TRBV7-2 with TRBJ2-1; D is possibly TRBD2 (5 bases). V was pared by 8 bases and J by 4 bases, with 15 bases between. The CDR3 contains 14 residues. Germline V gives CDR1 SGHTA, CDR2 FQGNSA. This CDR3 reads CASGRTGSYNEQFF. The CDR3 coding sequence is TGTGCCAGCGGTAGGACGGGGTCGTACAATGAGCAGTTCTTC.

CDR3 sequence (DNA): TGTGCCAGCAGCTTAGCGAGACTCCGGAACACCGGGGAGCTGTTTTTT. Amino acids: CASSLARLRNTGELFF. The chain combines TRBV7-2 with TRBJ2-2, with D unresolved. Germline V CDR1 and CDR2: SGHTA, FQGNSA. The CDR3 sequence is 16 residues long. V was shortened by 0 bases and J by 1 base, with 9 bases between the two germline ends.

This clone has a single count. V gene TRBV28 combines with J gene TRBJ1-5, with D uncertain. The CDR3 spans 14 residues. In germline, CDR1 is MDHEN, CDR2 SYDVKM. The V end was cut by 4 bases, the J end by 7 bases, with 14 bases between. The CDR3 sequence: CASSSLARKQPQHF. DNA of the CDR3: TGTGCCAGCAGTTCATTGGCCAGGAAACAGCCCCAGCATTTT.

The chain uses TRBV5-5 and TRBJ2-7, with 7 bases identical to TRBD2. This CDR3 comprises 13 residues. J lost 6 bases, V lost 4 bases, and 7 bases had no gene match. Germline assignment: CDR1 SGHKS and CDR2 YYEKEE (reference sequence). The CDR3, as DNA: TGTGCCAGCAGCAAAGGGAGGGGTGGCGAGCAGTACTTC. The encoded protein is CASSKGRGGEQYF.

The rearrangement joins TRBV5-1 to TRBJ1-2; 7 nucleotides agree with TRBD1. The CDR3 has 13 residues. The germline gives CDR1 SGHRS, CDR2 YFSETQ. Trimming at V came to 4 bases and at J to 4 bases, leaving 4 bases not matched to a gene. The CDR3 here is CASSPGQLYGYTF. In DNA form, the CDR3 reads TGCGCCAGCAGCCCGGGACAGCTCTATGGCTACACCTTC.

The chain employs TRBV27 and TRBJ1-2, with 9 positions matching TRBD1. This CDR3 spans 17 amino acids. Looked up from germline, CDR1 is MNHEY and CDR2 is SMNVEV (reference sequence). Germline trimming cut 5 bases from V and 4 bases from J; bases unmatched to any gene: 14. CDR3 residues: CASSGSRDRDSGYGYTF. The CDR3 DNA sequence: TGTGCCAGCAGTGGCTCCAGGGACAGGGATTCCGGCTATGGCTACACCTTC.

CDR3 region: CASESGGNEKLFF. In nucleotides, the CDR3 is TGTGCCAGCGAATCGGGGGGTAATGAAAAACTGTTTTTT. This chain joins TRBV19 and TRBJ1-4; a possible D gene is TRBD1 (5 bases). The V end was cut by 9 bases, the J end by 4 bases, with 12 bases between. CDR1 is LNHDA, CDR2 SQIVND, per germline (reference sequence). The length of the CDR3 is 13 residues.

The chain is built from TRBV30 and TRBJ1-5, with unresolved D. Between the trimmed V and J ends, which lost 4 bases and 4 bases, there was a span of 8 bases. The CDR3 extends over 12 amino acids. Germline CDR1 and CDR2: GTSNPN and SVGIG (reference sequence). CDR3 sequence: CAWNSGNQPQHF. The CDR3 coding sequence is TGTGCCTGGAATTCGGGAAATCAGCCCCAGCATTTT.

This chain's CDR3 is CASSLSRGNGELFF. The CDR3 DNA follows: TGTGCCAGCAGTTTATCTCGCGGTAACGGGGAGCTGTTTTTT. The genes are TRBV28 and TRBJ2-2; D gene unclear. Trimming removed 1 base from V and 7 bases from J, with 10 bases in between. Germline V gene lookup returns CDR1 MDHEN and CDR2 SYDVKM. The CDR3 runs to 14 residues.

The V gene is TRBV27, the J gene TRBJ1-5, with 8 bases aligning to TRBD1. CDR1 and CDR2 from the germline V gene are MNHEY and SMNVEV (reference sequence). J lost 5 bases, V lost 0 bases, and 3 bases had no gene match. This CDR3 is 15 amino acids long. The CDR3 DNA reads as TGTGCCAGCAGTTTATCGCAGGGGGCGCATCAGCCCCAGCATTTT. This codes for CASSLSQGAHQPQHF.

The chain joins TRBV15 to TRBJ2-1, with D possibly matching TRBD1 (6 bases). Germline V lookup: CDR1 LNHNV, CDR2 YYDKDF (reference sequence). The CDR3 sequence is 16 residues long. Trimming pared 2 bases from V and 2 bases from J, leaving 13 bases between. CDR3 residues: CATSRSVDRPYNEQFF. Here the CDR3 DNA reads TGTGCCACCAGCAGATCCGTGGACAGACCCTACAATGAGCAGTTCTTC.

The DNA of the CDR3 is TGTGCCAGCAGCGTAGATCTCCCAACCCTAACTTTCGGGGAGCTGTTTTTT. It translates to CASSVDLPTLTFGELFF. The chain combines TRBV9 with TRBJ2-2; D ambiguous. The CDR3 contains 17 residues. Trimming stripped 0 bases from V and 7 bases from J, with 19 bases between. From germline, CDR1 is SGDLS and CDR2 YYNGEE.

V is TRBV13 and J is TRBJ2-7; D perhaps matches TRBD1 (5 bases). Germline V CDR1 and CDR2: PRHDT, FYEKMQ (reference sequence). V was shortened by 1 base and J by 6 bases, with 10 bases between the two germline ends. CDR3 length: 13 amino acids. The CDR3, as DNA: TGTGCCAGCAGCTTAGATACAGGCGGCGAGCAGTACTTC. As protein: CASSLDTGGEQYF.

The chain uses TRBV7-6 and TRBJ2-2; possible D gene TRBD2, 6 bases. V was shortened by 3 bases and J by 6 bases, with 17 bases between the two germline ends. This CDR3 region has 16 residues. Germline V gives CDR1 SGHVS, CDR2 FNYEAQ. The CDR3 reads CASSLPPGEVAGELFF. CDR3 sequence (DNA): TGTGCCAGCAGCTTGCCCCCGGGAGAAGTGGCCGGGGAGCTGTTTTTT. Looking up the rest from reference TRBV7-6 and TRBJ2-2 gives the full variable domain: GAGVSQSPRYKVTKRGQDVALRCDPISGHVSLYWYRQALGQGPEFLTYFNYEAQQDKSGLPNDRFSAERPEGSISTLTIQRTEQRDSAMYRCASSLPPGEVAGELFFGEGSRLTVL.

Comments on this clone: The junction does not match germline at one end; this may be a read error. The gene calls are TRBV30 and TRBJ2-6; TRBD1 might be the D (5 bases). Germline assignment: CDR1 GTSNPN and CDR2 SVGIG (reference sequence). CDR3 length equals 15 residues. The CDR3 DNA follows: TGTGCCTGGAGCTTCCAGGTCTCTGGGGCCAACGTCCCGACTTTC. Its translation is CAWSFQVSGANVPTF.